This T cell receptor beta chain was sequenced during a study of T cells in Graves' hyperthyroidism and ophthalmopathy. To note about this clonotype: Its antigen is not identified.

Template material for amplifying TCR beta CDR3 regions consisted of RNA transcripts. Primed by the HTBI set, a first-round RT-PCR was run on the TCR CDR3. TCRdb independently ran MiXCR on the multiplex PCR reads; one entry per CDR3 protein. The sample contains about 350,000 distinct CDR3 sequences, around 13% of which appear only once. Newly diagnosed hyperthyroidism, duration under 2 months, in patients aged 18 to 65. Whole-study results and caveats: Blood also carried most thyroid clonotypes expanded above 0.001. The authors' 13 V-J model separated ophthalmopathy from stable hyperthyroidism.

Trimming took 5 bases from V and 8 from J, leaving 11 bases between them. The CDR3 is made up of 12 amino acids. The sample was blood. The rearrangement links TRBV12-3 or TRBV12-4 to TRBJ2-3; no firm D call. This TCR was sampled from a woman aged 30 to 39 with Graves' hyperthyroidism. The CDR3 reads CASSTRLSTQYF. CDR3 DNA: TGTGCCAGCAGTACCCGACTGAGTACGCAGTATTTT.